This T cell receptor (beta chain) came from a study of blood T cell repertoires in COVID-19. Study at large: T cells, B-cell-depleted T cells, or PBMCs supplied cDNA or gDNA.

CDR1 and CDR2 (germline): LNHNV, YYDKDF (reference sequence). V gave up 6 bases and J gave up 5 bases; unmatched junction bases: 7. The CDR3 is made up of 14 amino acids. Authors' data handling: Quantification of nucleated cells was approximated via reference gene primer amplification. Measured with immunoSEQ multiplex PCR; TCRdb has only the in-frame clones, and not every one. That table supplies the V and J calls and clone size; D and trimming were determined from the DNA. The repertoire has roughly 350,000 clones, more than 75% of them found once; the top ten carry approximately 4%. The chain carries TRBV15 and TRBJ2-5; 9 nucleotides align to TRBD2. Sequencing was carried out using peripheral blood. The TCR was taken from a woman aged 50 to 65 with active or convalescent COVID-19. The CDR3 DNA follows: TGTGCCACCAGTCCTAGCGGGACGGGGGAGACCCAGTACTTC. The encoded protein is CATSPSGTGETQYF.